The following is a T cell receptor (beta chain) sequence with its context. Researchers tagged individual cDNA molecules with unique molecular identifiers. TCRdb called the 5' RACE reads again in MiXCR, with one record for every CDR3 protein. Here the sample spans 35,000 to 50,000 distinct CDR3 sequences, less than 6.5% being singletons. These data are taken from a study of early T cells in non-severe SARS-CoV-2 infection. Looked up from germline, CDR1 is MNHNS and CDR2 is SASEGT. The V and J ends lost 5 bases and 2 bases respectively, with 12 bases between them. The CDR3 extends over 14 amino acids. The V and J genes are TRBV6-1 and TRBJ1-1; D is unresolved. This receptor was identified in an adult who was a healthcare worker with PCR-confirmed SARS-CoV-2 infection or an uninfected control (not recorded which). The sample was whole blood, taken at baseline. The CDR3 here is CASSSTHGNTEAFF. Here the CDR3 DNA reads TGTGCCAGCAGTTCCACCCACGGAAACACTGAAGCTTTCTTT.